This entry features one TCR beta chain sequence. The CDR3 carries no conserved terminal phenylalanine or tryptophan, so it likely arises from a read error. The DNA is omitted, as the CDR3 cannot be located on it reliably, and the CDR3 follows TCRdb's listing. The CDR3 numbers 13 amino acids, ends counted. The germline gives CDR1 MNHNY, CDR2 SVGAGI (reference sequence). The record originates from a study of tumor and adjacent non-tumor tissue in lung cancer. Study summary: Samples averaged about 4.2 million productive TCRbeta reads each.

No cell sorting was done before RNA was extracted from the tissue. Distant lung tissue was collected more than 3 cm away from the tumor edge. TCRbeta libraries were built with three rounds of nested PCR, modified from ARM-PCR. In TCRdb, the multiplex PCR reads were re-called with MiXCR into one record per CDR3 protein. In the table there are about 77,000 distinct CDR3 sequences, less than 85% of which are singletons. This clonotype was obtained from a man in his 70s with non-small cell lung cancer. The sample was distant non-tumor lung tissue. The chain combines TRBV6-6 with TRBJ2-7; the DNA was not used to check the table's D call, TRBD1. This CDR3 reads CASSLAGAYEKYI.